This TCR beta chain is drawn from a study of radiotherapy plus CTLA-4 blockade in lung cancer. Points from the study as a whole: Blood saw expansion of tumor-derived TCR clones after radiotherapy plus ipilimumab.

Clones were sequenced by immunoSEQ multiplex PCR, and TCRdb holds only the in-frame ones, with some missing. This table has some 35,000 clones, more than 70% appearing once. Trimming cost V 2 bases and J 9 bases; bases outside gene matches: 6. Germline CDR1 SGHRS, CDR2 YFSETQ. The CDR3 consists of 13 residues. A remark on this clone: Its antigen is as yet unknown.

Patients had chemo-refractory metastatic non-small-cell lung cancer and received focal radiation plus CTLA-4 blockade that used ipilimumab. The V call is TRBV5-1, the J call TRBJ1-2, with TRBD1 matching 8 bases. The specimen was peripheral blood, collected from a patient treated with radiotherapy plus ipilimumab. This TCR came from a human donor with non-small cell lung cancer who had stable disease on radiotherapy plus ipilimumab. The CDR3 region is CASSFQGAVSYTF. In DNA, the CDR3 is TGCGCCAGCAGCTTCCAGGGGGCTGTTAGCTACACCTTC. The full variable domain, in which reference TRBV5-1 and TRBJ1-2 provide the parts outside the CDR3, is KAGVTQTPRYLIKTRGQQVTLSCSPISGHRSVSWYQQTPGQGLQFLFEYFSETQRNKGNFPGRFSGRQFSNSRSEMNVSTLELGDSALYLCASSFQGAVSYTFGSGTRLTVV.